This entry features one T cell receptor (beta chain) sequence. The data originate from a study of human T cells and chemical hapten exposure. Study-wide background: Donors were sensitized with 2% DPC on the upper inner arm. Read at 6 days, the patch tests placed 0.01% DPC on the upper back.

The library gave individual cDNA molecules unique molecular identifiers. TCRdb re-analysed the RACE reads in MiXCR, keeping a single row per CDR3 protein. This sample has about 56,000 distinct CDR3 sequences, with 9.3% found just once. The CDR3 totals 15 residues. CDR1 is SGHRS, CDR2 YFSETQ, per germline. V lost 0 bases and J 7 bases, leaving 13 bases between the germline ends. Time point given: patch test 1, 2 weeks after DPC sensitization. Treatment noted: therapeutic diphenylcyclopropenone sensitization with weekly scalp DPC. Researchers extracted total RNA from unfractionated whole blood. This TCR came from a woman aged 40 to 50 with alopecia areata. Some clones in this sample may be carry-over from other donors' samples. V gene TRBV5-1 combines with J gene TRBJ1-4; D uncertain. The sequenced sample was whole blood, obtained in connection with sensitization to the hapten diphenylcyclopropenone (DPC). The DNA of the CDR3 is TGCGCCAGCAGCTTGGGGCTCCTCTTAGGTGAAAAACTGTTTTTT. Protein: CASSLGLLLGEKLFF.